The 16 T cell receptor beta chains below were found in one sample sequenced in a study of blood T cell repertoires in COVID-19. This table comes from immunoSEQ multiplex PCR, and its TCRdb copy is limited to in-frame clones, with some not included. The table lists roughly 140,000 clones, roughly 80% of them singletons. Material for sequencing was peripheral blood. The receptor source for this set is a man between 65 and 85 years old with acute or convalescent COVID-19.

V gene TRBV3-1 (or the pseudogene TRBV3-2) combines with J gene TRBJ2-1; 12 bases are a match to TRBD2. Germline V gives CDR1 LGHDT, CDR2 YNNKEL (reference sequence). V was pared by 7 bases and J by 9 bases, with 13 bases of the junction left unmatched. The CDR3 contains 16 residues. CDR3 sequence reads: CASTLAGTSGLGEQFF. As DNA, the CDR3 is TGTGCCAGCACCTTGGCGGGGACTAGCGGGTTAGGTGAGCAGTTCTTC.

The chain recombines TRBV5-6 with TRBJ2-1, with TRBD2 matching 8 bases. Looked up from germline, CDR1 is SGHDT and CDR2 is YYEEEE. The V and J ends lost 5 bases and 9 bases, in that order; junction bases with no gene match: 7. The CDR3 totals 13 residues. DNA of the CDR3: TGTGCCAGCAGTCGTAGCGGGACTAGTGAGCAGTTCTTC. Its protein product is CASSRSGTSEQFF.

The chain combines TRBV5-1 with TRBJ2-1, with D possibly TRBD2 on 6 matching bases. This CDR3 comprises 16 residues. Germline V gene sequence: CDR1 SGHRS, CDR2 YFSETQ. The ends were cut back, 0 bases at V and 2 bases at J, with 12 bases in the middle. The CDR3 bases are TGCGCCAGCAGCTTGGAGGGTAGCGGAGCCTACAATGAGCAGTTCTTC. Translating it yields CASSLEGSGAYNEQFF.

On this clone itself: One end of the junction varies from germline; a read error may be responsible. The chain links TRBV3-1 (or the pseudogene TRBV3-2) to TRBJ2-7; tentatively, D is TRBD1 (6 bases). The CDR3 loop spans 15 amino acids. Germline loops: CDR1 LGHDT, CDR2 YNNKEL (reference sequence). DNA of the CDR3: TGTGCCAGCAGCCAAGATCAAGGACAGACCTACGCGCAGTACTTC. This translates into CASSQDQGQTYAQYF.

The chain links TRBV19 to TRBJ1-5; 7 positions match TRBD1. The CDR3 runs to 14 residues. With 9 bases clipped from V and 1 base from J, the junction kept 6 bases outside the gene matches. Germline CDR1 is LNHDA and CDR2 is SQIVND (reference sequence). For the CDR3, the DNA is TGTGCCAGCACCGGGACAGCGAGCAATCAGCCCCAGCATTTT. It specifies CASTGTASNQPQHF.

The rearrangement links TRBV5-4 to TRBJ1-2, with D tentatively TRBD1 (5 bases). This CDR3 comprises 13 residues. Per germline, CDR1 SGHNT and CDR2 YYREEE (reference sequence). V was shortened by 2 bases and J by 6 bases, with 11 bases between the two germline ends. The CDR3 sequence is CASSLRTTDGYTF. The CDR3 bases are TGTGCCAGCAGCTTACGGACAACAGATGGCTACACCTTC.

This sequence joins TRBV18 and TRBJ1-3; 10 bases are shared with TRBD1. J gave up 4 bases and V 3 bases, and 6 bases lay outside the gene matches. The CDR3 has 16 amino acids. Germline CDR1 KGHSH, CDR2 LQKENI. In nucleotides, the CDR3 is TGTGCCAGCTCACCCGGGACAGGGGACTCCGGAAACACCATATATTTT. Protein sequence: CASSPGTGDSGNTIYF.

The rearrangement links TRBV5-1 to TRBJ2-2, with 12 nucleotides matching TRBD2. J gave up 5 bases and V 3 bases, and 5 bases lay outside the gene matches. CDR1 SGHRS and CDR2 YFSETQ come from the germline V gene. The CDR3 consists of 16 residues. CDR3 sequence: CASSSSGRARTGELFF. The CDR3 DNA is TGCGCCAGCAGCTCTAGCGGGAGGGCCCGGACCGGGGAGCTGTTTTTT.

The rearrangement uses TRBV6-5 and TRBJ1-1, with D perhaps TRBD1 (5 bases). V lost 7 bases, J lost 3 bases, and 15 bases lay in between. The CDR3 extends over 14 amino acids. Germline V lookup: CDR1 MNHEY, CDR2 SVGAGI. DNA for the CDR3: TGTGCCAGCATCAAAGATCGGGGGTACACTGAAGCTTTCTTT. Protein product: CASIKDRGYTEAFF.

The V gene is TRBV6-4, the J gene TRBJ1-6, with D unclear. The germline gives CDR1 MRHNA, CDR2 SNTAGT. The CDR3 totals 14 residues. With 2 bases removed from V and 6 bases from J, the gap between germline ends came to 8 bases. Here the CDR3 reads CASSDSARNSPLHF. DNA of the CDR3: TGTGCCAGCAGTGACAGCGCCCGTAATTCACCCCTCCACTTT.

This clone was detected once. This chain connects TRBV7-2 to TRBJ1-1; possible D gene TRBD1, 5 bases. CDR3 length equals 16 residues. Germline CDR1 SGHTA, CDR2 FQGNSA. Trimming took off 5 bases at V and 5 bases at J, with 21 bases between the two ends. CDR3 sequence reads: CASSQLGGTVKTEAFF. As DNA, the CDR3 is TGTGCCAGCAGCCAATTGGGGGGGACGGTAAAGACTGAAGCTTTCTTT.

The chain links TRBV11-2 to TRBJ2-5; tentatively, D is TRBD2 (6 bases). V lost 2 bases, J lost 4 bases, and 11 bases lay in between. Germline V CDR1 and CDR2: SGHAT, FQNNGV. This CDR3 has 14 amino acids. CDR3: CASSLQGGRETQYF. The CDR3 DNA reads as TGTGCCAGCAGCTTACAGGGAGGTCGAGAGACCCAGTACTTC.

The rearrangement uses TRBV5-1 and TRBJ2-5; 9 positions match TRBD1. This CDR3 is 15 amino acids long. Unmatched junction bases numbered 2, after V lost 0 bases and J lost 2 bases. Germline CDR1 and CDR2: SGHRS and YFSETQ. The CDR3 sequence: CASSLDGQGQETQYF. The CDR3 nucleotides are TGCGCCAGCAGCTTGGACGGACAGGGGCAAGAGACCCAGTACTTC.

This clone appeared a few times. The chain uses TRBV7-8 and TRBJ2-1, with 9 nucleotides matching TRBD2. V trimming: 5 bases; J trimming: 2 bases; junction bases outside the gene matches: 10. The germline CDR1 and CDR2 sequences are SGHVS and FQNEAQ. The length of the CDR3 is 17 residues. The CDR3 sequence: CASSPPLREGPYNEQFF. CDR3 DNA: TGTGCCAGCAGCCCCCCTCTGCGGGAGGGCCCCTACAATGAGCAGTTCTTC.

The V gene is TRBV5-1, the J gene TRBJ2-5; TRBD1 might be the D (7 bases). CDR1 and CDR2 (germline): SGHRS, YFSETQ. V lost 4 bases and J lost 3, with 16 bases in between. This CDR3 has 15 amino acids. CDR3 DNA: TGCGCCAGCAGCCCGCCAATCAGGGGGGAAGAGACCCAGTACTTC. Translation: CASSPPIRGEETQYF.

The chain joins TRBV28 to TRBJ1-5; D is undetermined. The CDR3 is 14 amino acids. The V end was cut by 7 bases, the J end by 0 bases, with 10 bases between. The germline gives CDR1 MDHEN, CDR2 SYDVKM. The DNA of the CDR3 is TGTGCCAGCATCGGACTGGATAGCAATCAGCCCCAGCATTTT. This sequence encodes CASIGLDSNQPQHF.